One and the same sample provided the 6 T cell receptor beta chains below, sequenced in a study of identical twins. TCRdb fed the 5' RACE reads into MiXCR, producing one record per CDR3 protein. This table has just under 550,000 distinct CDR3 sequences, approximately 14% appearing once. These data were also filed under a second study, of yellow fever vaccine responses in identical twins.

Sequencing was done on a sample of CD4+ T cells sorted from blood. Source of these receptors: a woman aged 18-30 years in good health.

The genes are TRBV12-3 or TRBV12-4 and TRBJ2-3; D possibly uses TRBD1 or TRBD2 (5 bases each). The CDR3 consists of 15 residues. V lost 7 bases, J lost 0 bases, and 14 bases lay in between. The CDR3 region is CASTIRGQSTDTQYF. The CDR3 coding sequence is TGTGCCAGCACCATTCGGGGCCAGAGCACAGATACGCAGTATTTT.

The chain carries TRBV28 and TRBJ2-7, with D tentatively TRBD1 (5 bases). CDR1 and CDR2 (germline): MDHEN, SYDVKM. The CDR3 is 14 amino acids. Trimming stripped 2 bases from V and 4 bases from J, with 12 bases between. The CDR3 sequence: CASSLGWGNYEQYV. The CDR3 nucleotides read TGTGCCAGCAGTTTAGGGTGGGGCAATTACGAGCAGTACGTC.

In this sample, this clonotype turned up many times. This sequence joins TRBV6-5 and TRBJ1-5, with 8 bases lining up with TRBD1. Germline V gene data show CDR1 as MNHEY and CDR2 as SVGAGI. V lost 0 bases and J lost 3; bases outside the gene matches: 4. The CDR3 is 16 amino acids. The CDR3 is CASSYSGTGHNQPQHF. Here the CDR3 DNA reads TGTGCCAGCAGTTACTCAGGGACAGGTCACAATCAGCCCCAGCATTTT.

The chain couples TRBV3-1 to TRBJ1-5; the D gene is possibly TRBD1 (5 bases). With 1 base removed from V and 2 bases from J, the gap between germline ends came to 9 bases. Germline V CDR1 and CDR2: LGHDT, YNNKEL (reference sequence). There are 15 residues in the CDR3. The DNA for the CDR3 is TGTGCCAGCAGCCAAGCCGGGGCCGGCAATCAGCCCCAGCATTTT. Protein product: CASSQAGAGNQPQHF.

This clonotype was seen more than once but under ten times. The genes are TRBV6-1 and TRBJ2-3; TRBD2 is a possible D gene (5 bases). Germline assignment: CDR1 MNHNS and CDR2 SASEGT. CDR3 size: 15 residues. Trimming removed 6 bases at V and 5 bases at J, with 18 bases between. CDR3 coding DNA: TGTGCCAGCAGACCGAAGGGTACGGGAAGAGATACGCAGTATTTT. This sequence encodes CASRPKGTGRDTQYF.

This clonotype turned up a few times. The V gene is TRBV20-1, the J gene TRBJ1-6; D is perhaps TRBD1 (6 bases). The CDR3 is made up of 14 amino acids. Germline values: CDR1 DFQATT, CDR2 SNEGSKA (reference sequence). Trimming took off 6 bases at V and 8 bases at J, with 17 bases between the two ends. CDR3 nucleotide sequence: TGCAGTGCCCGAGGGGGGACTCAGGATTCACCCCTCCACTTT. It codes for CSARGGTQDSPLHF.